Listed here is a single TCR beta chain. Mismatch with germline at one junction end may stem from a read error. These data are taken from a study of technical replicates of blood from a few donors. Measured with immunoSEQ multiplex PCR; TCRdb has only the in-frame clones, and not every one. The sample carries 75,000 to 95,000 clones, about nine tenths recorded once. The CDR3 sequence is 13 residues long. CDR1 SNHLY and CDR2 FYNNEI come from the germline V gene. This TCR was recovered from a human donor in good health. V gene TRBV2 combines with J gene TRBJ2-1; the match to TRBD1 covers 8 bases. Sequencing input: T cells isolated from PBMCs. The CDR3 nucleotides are TGTGCCAGCAGTCCCGGACAGGGAAGGATCGGGGTCTTC. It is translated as CASSPGQGRIGVF.